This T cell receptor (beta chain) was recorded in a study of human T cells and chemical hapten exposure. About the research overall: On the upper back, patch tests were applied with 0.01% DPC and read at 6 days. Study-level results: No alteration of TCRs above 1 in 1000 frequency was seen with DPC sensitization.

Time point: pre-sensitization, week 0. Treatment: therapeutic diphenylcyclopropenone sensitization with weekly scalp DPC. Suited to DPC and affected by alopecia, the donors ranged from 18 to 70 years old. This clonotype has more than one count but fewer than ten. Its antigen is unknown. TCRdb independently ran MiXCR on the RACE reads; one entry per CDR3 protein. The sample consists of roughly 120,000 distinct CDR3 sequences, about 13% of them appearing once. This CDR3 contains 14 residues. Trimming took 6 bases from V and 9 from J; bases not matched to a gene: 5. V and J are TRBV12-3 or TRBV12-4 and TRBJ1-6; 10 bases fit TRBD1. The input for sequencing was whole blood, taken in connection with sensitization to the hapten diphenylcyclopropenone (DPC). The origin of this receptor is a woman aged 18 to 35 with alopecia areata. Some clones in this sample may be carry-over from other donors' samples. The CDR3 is CASRRTGGSSPLHF. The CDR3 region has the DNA TGTGCCAGCAGGAGGACAGGGGGGAGTTCACCCCTCCACTTT.